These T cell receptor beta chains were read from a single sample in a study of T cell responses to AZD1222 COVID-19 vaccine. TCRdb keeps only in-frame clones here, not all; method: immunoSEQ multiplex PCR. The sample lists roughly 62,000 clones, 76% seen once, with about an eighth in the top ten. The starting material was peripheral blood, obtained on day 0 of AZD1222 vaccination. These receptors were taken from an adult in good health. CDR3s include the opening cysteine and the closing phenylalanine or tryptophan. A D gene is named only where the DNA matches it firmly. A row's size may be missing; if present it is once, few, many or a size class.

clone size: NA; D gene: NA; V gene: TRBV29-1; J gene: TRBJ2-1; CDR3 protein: CSVERVSYNEQFF; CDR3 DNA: TGCAGCGTCGAAAGAGTTTCCTACAATGAGCAGTTCTTC
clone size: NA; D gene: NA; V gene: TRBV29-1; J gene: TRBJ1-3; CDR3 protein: CSVEDRGQFSGNTIYF; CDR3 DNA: TGCAGCGTTGAAGATCGCGGACAGTTCTCTGGAAACACCATATATTTT
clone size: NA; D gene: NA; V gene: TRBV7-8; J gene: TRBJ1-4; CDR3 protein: CASSSYNEKLFF; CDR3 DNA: TGTGCCAGCAGCTCTTATAATGAAAAACTGTTTTTT
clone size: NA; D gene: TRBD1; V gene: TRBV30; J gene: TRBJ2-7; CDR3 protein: CAWSVLGQADYEQYF; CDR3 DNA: TGTGCCTGGAGTGTACTGGGACAGGCCGACTACGAGCAGTACTTC
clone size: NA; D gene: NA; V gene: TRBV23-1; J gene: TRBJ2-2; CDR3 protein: CASSPRKGEGTGELFF; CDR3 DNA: TGCGCCAGCTCCCCAAGGAAGGGGGAAGGCACCGGGGAGCTGTTTTTT
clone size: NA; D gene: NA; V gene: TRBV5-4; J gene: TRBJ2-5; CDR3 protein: CASASRPSQETQYF; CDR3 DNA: TGTGCCAGCGCATCCCGGCCATCCCAAGAGACCCAGTACTTC
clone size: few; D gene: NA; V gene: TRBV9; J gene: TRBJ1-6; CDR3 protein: CASSVAGADSPLHF; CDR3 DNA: TGTGCCAGCAGCGTAGCGGGTGCTGATTCACCCCTCCACTTT
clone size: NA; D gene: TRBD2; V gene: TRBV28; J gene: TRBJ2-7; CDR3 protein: CASSSRTSPTYVQYF; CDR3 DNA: TGTGCCAGCAGTTCACGGACTAGCCCTACCTACGTGCAGTACTTC
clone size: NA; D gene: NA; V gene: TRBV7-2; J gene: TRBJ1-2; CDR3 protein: CASSLVGDGYTF; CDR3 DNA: TGTGCCAGCAGCTTAGTAGGGGACGGCTACACCTTC
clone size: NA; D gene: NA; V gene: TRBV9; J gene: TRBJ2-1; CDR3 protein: CASSVGTGNEQFF; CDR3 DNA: TGTGCCAGCAGCGTAGGGACGGGCAATGAGCAGTTCTTC
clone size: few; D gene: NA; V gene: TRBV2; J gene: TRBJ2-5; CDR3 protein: CASSPLYQETQYF; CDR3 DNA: TGTGCCAGCAGCCCCCTGTACCAAGAGACCCAGTACTTC
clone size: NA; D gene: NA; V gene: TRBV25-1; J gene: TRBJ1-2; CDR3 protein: CASSEWGPNYGYTF; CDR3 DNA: TGTGCCAGCAGTGAATGGGGGCCTAACTATGGCTACACCTTC
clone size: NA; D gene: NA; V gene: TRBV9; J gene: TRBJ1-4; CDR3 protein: CASSVGGRGANEKLFF; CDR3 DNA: TGTGCCAGCAGCGTAGGTGGCAGGGGTGCTAATGAAAAACTGTTTTTT
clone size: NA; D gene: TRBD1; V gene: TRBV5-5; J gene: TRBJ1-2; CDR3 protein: CASSSAGQAHLEGGYTF; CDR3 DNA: TGTGCCAGCAGCTCCGCGGGACAGGCCCACCTGGAGGGGGGCTACACCTTC
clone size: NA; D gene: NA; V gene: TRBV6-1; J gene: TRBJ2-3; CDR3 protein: CASSAGTDSVASTDTQYF; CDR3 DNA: TGTGCCAGCAGTGCCGGGACTGATTCGGTCGCTAGCACAGATACGCAGTATTTT
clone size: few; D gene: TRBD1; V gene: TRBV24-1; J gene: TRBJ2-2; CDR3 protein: CATSDLVRGSGELFF; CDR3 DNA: TGTGCCACCAGTGATTTGGTCAGGGGGAGCGGGGAGCTGTTTTTT
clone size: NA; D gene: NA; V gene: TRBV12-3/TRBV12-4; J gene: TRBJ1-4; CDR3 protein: CASTAGGGKLFF; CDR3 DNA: TGTGCCAGCACCGCCGGTGGCGGAAAACTGTTTTTT
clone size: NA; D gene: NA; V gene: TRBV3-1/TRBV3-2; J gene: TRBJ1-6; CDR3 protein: CASSQVESIRASPLHF; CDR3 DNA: TGTGCCAGCAGCCAAGTAGAATCAATCCGGGCTTCACCCCTCCACTTT
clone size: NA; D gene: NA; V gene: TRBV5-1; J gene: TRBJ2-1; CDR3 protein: CASSLEGGYNEQFF; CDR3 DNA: TGCGCCAGCAGCTTGGAAGGGGGCTACAATGAGCAGTTCTTC
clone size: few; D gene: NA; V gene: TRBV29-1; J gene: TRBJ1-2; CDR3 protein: CSVMLGINYGYTF; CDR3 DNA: TGCAGCGTCATGCTGGGGATTAACTATGGCTACACCTTC
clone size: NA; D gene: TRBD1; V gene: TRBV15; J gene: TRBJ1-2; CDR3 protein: CATSSPTGGIGGYTF; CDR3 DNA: TGTGCCACCAGCAGTCCGACAGGGGGCATCGGTGGCTACACCTTC
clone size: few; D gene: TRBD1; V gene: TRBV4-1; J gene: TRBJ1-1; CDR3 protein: CASSWDRLRGEAFF; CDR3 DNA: TGCGCCAGCAGCTGGGACAGGCTCCGGGGTGAAGCTTTCTTT
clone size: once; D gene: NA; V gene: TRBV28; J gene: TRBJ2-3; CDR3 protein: CASTVYMNTDTQYF; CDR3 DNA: TGTGCCAGCACAGTGTATATGAACACAGATACGCAGTATTTT
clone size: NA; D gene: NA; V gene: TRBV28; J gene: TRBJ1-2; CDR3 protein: CASVSNQGSFNGYTF; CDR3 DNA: TGTGCCAGCGTCTCAAATCAGGGGTCCTTCAATGGCTACACCTTC
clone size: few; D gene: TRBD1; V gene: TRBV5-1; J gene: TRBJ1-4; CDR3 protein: CASSSHRGTNEKLFF; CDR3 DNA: TGCGCCAGCAGCTCGCACAGGGGAACTAATGAAAAACTGTTTTTT
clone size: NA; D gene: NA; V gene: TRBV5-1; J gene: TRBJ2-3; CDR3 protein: CASRITDTQYF; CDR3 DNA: TGCGCCAGCCGTATCACAGATACGCAGTATTTT
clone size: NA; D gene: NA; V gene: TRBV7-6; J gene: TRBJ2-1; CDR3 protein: CASSPGVNEQFF; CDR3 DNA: TGTGCCAGCAGCCCAGGGGTGAATGAGCAGTTCTTC
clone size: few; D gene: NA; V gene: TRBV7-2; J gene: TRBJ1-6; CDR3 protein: CASSLQVKDSPLHF; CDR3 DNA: TGTGCCAGCAGCCTACAGGTGAAGGATTCACCCCTCCACTTT
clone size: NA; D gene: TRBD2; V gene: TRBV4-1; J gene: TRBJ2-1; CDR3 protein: CASSQESGGDNEQFF; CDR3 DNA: TGCGCCAGCAGCCAAGAGAGCGGGGGGGACAATGAGCAGTTCTTC
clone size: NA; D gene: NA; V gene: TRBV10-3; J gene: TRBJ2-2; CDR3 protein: CAISDSPPGTGELFF; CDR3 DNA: TGTGCCATCAGTGACTCCCCTCCAGGCACCGGGGAGCTGTTTTTT
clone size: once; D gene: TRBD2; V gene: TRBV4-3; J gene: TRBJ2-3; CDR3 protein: CASSLGTSGATDTQYF; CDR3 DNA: TGCGCCAGCAGCCTCGGGACTAGCGGGGCTACAGATACGCAGTATTTT
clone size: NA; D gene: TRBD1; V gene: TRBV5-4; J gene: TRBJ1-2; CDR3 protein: CASSLEPGQGDYGYTF; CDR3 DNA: TGTGCCAGCAGCTTGGAGCCGGGACAGGGTGACTATGGCTACACCTTC
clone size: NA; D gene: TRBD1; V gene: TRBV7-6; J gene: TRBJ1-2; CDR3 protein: CASSLGDRGDGYTF; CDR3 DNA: TGTGCCAGCAGCTTAGGTGACAGGGGTGACGGCTACACCTTC
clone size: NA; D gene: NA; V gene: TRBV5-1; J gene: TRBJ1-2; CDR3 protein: CASSTTGQSYGYTF; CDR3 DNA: TGCGCCAGCAGCACGACTGGACAGTCCTATGGCTACACCTTC
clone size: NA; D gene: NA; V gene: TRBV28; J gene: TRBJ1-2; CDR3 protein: CASSSPQGYGYTF; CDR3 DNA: TGTGCCAGCAGTTCACCACAGGGATACGGCTACACCTTC
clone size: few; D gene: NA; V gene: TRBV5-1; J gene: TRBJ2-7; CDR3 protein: CASSSDAGSYEQYF; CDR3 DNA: TGCGCCAGCAGCTCGGACGCCGGCTCCTACGAGCAGTACTTC
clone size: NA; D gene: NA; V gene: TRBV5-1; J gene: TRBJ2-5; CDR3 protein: CASSFSGHFIQETQYF; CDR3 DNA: TGCGCCAGCAGCTTTTCGGGACACTTTATCCAAGAGACCCAGTACTTC
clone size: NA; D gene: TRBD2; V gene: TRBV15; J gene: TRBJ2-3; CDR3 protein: CATSNLGGASGIVRDTQYF; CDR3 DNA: TGTGCCACCAGCAACCTAGGGGGGGCTAGCGGGATTGTGAGGGATACGCAGTATTTT
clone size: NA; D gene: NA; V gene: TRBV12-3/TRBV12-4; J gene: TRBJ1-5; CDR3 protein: CASSLRPNQPQHF; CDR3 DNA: TGTGCCAGCAGTTTGAGGCCTAATCAGCCCCAGCATTTT
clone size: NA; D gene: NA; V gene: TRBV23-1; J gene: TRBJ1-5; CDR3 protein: CASSHQIPIQPQHF; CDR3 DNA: TGCGCCAGCAGTCACCAGATCCCCATTCAGCCCCAGCATTTT
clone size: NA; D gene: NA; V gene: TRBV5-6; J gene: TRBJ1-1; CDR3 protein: CASSFSTSTRGTEAFF; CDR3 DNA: TGTGCCAGCAGCTTCAGCACATCCACCCGGGGCACTGAAGCTTTCTTT
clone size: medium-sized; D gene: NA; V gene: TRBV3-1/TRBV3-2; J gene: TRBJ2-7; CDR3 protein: CASSQLRAGQYF; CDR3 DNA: TGTGCCAGCAGCCAACTCCGGGCGGGGCAGTACTTC
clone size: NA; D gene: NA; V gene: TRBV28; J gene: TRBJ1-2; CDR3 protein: CASSRINYGYTF; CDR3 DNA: TGTGCCAGCAGTCGGATCAACTATGGCTACACCTTC
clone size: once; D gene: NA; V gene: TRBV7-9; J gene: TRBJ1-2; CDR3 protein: CASSRRGTYGYTF; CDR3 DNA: TGTGCCAGCAGCAGGAGGGGCACCTATGGCTACACCTTC
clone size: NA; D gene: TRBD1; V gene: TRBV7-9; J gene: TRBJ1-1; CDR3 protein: CASSPQGAGGNTEAFF; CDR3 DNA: TGTGCCAGCAGCCCCCAGGGGGCGGGTGGGAACACTGAAGCTTTCTTT
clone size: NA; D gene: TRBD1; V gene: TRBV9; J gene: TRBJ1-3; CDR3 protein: CASSAGQHSGNTIYF; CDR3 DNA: TGTGCCAGCAGCGCGGGACAGCACTCTGGAAACACCATATATTTT
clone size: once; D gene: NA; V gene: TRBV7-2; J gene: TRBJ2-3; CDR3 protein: CASNFKGITDTQYF; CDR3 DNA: TGTGCCAGCAATTTCAAGGGGATCACAGATACGCAGTATTTT
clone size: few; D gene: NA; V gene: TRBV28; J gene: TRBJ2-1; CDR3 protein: CASSLVQMNNEQFF; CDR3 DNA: TGTGCCAGCAGCTTAGTACAGATGAACAATGAGCAGTTCTTC